These T cell receptor beta chains were read from a single sample in a study of shared clonotypes between healthy human individuals. The repertoire was sequenced with immunoSEQ multiplex PCR; TCRdb's copy has only in-frame clones and lacks some. The sample contains 520,000 or so clones, 75% to 85% of which appear only once. Sequenced: PBMCs. The receptor source for this set is a woman between 40 and 55 years old in good health. Some clones in this sample may be carry-over from other donors' samples. Both conserved end residues are part of each CDR3. D genes are given only for firm matches. Not every row has a clone size; where given, it reads once, few, many or a size class.

v_gene: TRBV6-1; d_gene: NA; j_gene: TRBJ2-7; abundance: few; CDR3aa: CASMGLRSRFEQYF; CDR3nt: TGTGCCAGCATGGGGCTGAGATCTAGGTTCGAGCAGTACTTC
v_gene: TRBV19; d_gene: NA; j_gene: TRBJ1-2; abundance: NA; CDR3aa: CASSINRVHGYTF; CDR3nt: TGTGCCAGTAGTATTAACAGGGTTCATGGCTACACCTTC
v_gene: TRBV29-1; d_gene: TRBD2; j_gene: TRBJ2-3; abundance: NA; CDR3aa: CSVDLAGGTDTQYF; CDR3nt: TGCAGCGTGGACCTAGCGGGGGGAACAGATACGCAGTATTTT
v_gene: TRBV28; d_gene: NA; j_gene: TRBJ2-2; abundance: NA; CDR3aa: CAIGTENTGELFF; CDR3nt: TGTGCCATCGGGACTGAGAACACCGGGGAGCTGTTTTTT
v_gene: TRBV10-3; d_gene: TRBD1; j_gene: TRBJ2-1; abundance: NA; CDR3aa: CAISDPRGMNNEQFF; CDR3nt: TGTGCCATCAGTGACCCCAGGGGGATGAACAATGAGCAGTTCTTC
v_gene: TRBV19; d_gene: TRBD1; j_gene: TRBJ2-2; abundance: few; CDR3aa: CASSTRTGGGTGELFF; CDR3nt: TGTGCCAGTAGTACAAGGACAGGGGGAGGGACCGGGGAGCTGTTTTTT
v_gene: TRBV5-1; d_gene: NA; j_gene: TRBJ2-7; abundance: NA; CDR3aa: CASSVDDTGLYEQYF; CDR3nt: TGCGCCAGCAGCGTGGACGACACCGGCCTCTACGAGCAGTACTTC
v_gene: TRBV5-4; d_gene: NA; j_gene: TRBJ2-4; abundance: NA; CDR3aa: CASSLAGDSNIQYF; CDR3nt: TGTGCCAGCAGCTTGGCGGGGGACTCAAACATTCAGTACTTC
v_gene: TRBV5-1; d_gene: NA; j_gene: TRBJ2-7; abundance: NA; CDR3aa: CASSLAGTPEQYF; CDR3nt: TGCGCCAGCAGCTTGGCCGGGACACCTGAGCAGTACTTC
v_gene: TRBV2; d_gene: NA; j_gene: TRBJ2-4; abundance: NA; CDR3aa: CASNSGIAKNIQYF; CDR3nt: TGTGCCAGCAATTCAGGGATAGCCAAAAACATTCAGTACTTC
v_gene: TRBV9; d_gene: NA; j_gene: TRBJ1-2; abundance: NA; CDR3aa: CASSVDGITANYGYTF; CDR3nt: TGTGCCAGCAGCGTAGACGGGATCACAGCTAACTATGGCTACACCTTC
v_gene: TRBV28; d_gene: TRBD1; j_gene: TRBJ1-5; abundance: NA; CDR3aa: CASSLLLDRAGQPQHF; CDR3nt: TGTGCCAGCAGTTTATTACTGGACAGGGCGGGCCAGCCCCAGCATTTT
v_gene: TRBV27; d_gene: TRBD1; j_gene: TRBJ1-1; abundance: NA; CDR3aa: CASNNRGGTEAFF; CDR3nt: TGTGCCAGCAACAACAGGGGCGGCACTGAAGCTTTCTTT
v_gene: TRBV29-1; d_gene: NA; j_gene: TRBJ2-2; abundance: NA; CDR3aa: CSVGEFNTGELFF; CDR3nt: TGCAGCGTTGGGGAGTTTAACACCGGGGAGCTGTTTTTT
v_gene: TRBV27; d_gene: NA; j_gene: TRBJ2-7; abundance: NA; CDR3aa: CASRTSGRGEQYF; CDR3nt: TGTGCCAGCAGAACCTCGGGCAGAGGGGAGCAGTACTTC
v_gene: TRBV4-1; d_gene: NA; j_gene: TRBJ1-3; abundance: NA; CDR3aa: CASSQPGRTGNTIYF; CDR3nt: TGCGCCAGCAGCCAACCAGGGAGGACTGGAAACACCATATATTTT
v_gene: TRBV6-1; d_gene: TRBD1; j_gene: TRBJ1-3; abundance: NA; CDR3aa: CASRQTGNPGNTIYF; CDR3nt: TGTGCCAGCAGACAGACAGGGAACCCTGGAAACACCATATATTTT
v_gene: TRBV5-1; d_gene: TRBD1; j_gene: TRBJ2-7; abundance: NA; CDR3aa: CASSRDRVYEQYF; CDR3nt: TGCGCCAGCAGCCGGGACAGGGTCTACGAGCAGTACTTC
v_gene: TRBV5-4; d_gene: TRBD2; j_gene: TRBJ2-7; abundance: NA; CDR3aa: CASSPGTSVTYEQYF; CDR3nt: TGTGCCAGCAGCCCCGGGACTAGCGTCACCTACGAGCAGTACTTC
v_gene: TRBV5-1; d_gene: TRBD2; j_gene: TRBJ2-1; abundance: NA; CDR3aa: CASSLAGTRTNEQFF; CDR3nt: TGCGCCAGCAGCTTGGCCGGGACTAGAACCAATGAGCAGTTCTTC